This T cell receptor (beta chain) was sequenced in a study of T-cell memory formation after mild COVID-19. Constant-segment primers and 5'RACE yielded cDNA libraries for TCR alpha and TCR beta, each carrying sample barcodes and UMIs. TCRdb itself ran the 5' RACE reads through MiXCR, one entry per CDR3 protein. The table records a few hundred thousand distinct CDR3 sequences, around 24% of them present only once. Study-wide results and limits: Contracting clones from day 15 to 85 showed balanced CD4/CD8; later expanders favored CD4+. The authors left the SARS-CoV-2 specificity of second-wave clones peaking on day 37 unconfirmed. That cross-reactive memory joined was suggested by some responding clones appearing in pre-infection memory.

This clonotype came up a few times. The target antigen is unknown. Material for sequencing was PBMCs or a T cell subset sorted from them (not recorded which). This TCR came from an adult woman who had mild COVID-19 (a few samples of this study predate the infection). Cell type and time point are not known.

The CDR3 DNA reads TGCAGCGTTGGGCGAGGTACAGGGAGGACAGATACGCAGTATTTT. Its translation is CSVGRGTGRTDTQYF. V and J are TRBV29-1 and TRBJ2-3, with D perhaps matching TRBD1 or TRBD2 (6 bases each). CDR1 is SQVTM and CDR2 is ANQGSEA in the germline V gene. V lost 4 bases to trimming and J lost 3 bases, with 17 bases between them. This CDR3 has 15 amino acids.